This T cell receptor (beta chain) appears in the sequencing data of a study of T cells in Graves' hyperthyroidism and ophthalmopathy. Amplified regions were TCR beta CDR3 sequences from RNA transcripts. The TCR CDR3 first-round RT-PCR relied on the HTBI primer set. Each CDR3 protein gets one entry after TCRdb re-called the multiplex PCR reads with MiXCR. The sample records roughly 580,000 distinct CDR3 sequences, roughly 13% being singletons. Trimming pared 3 bases from V and 6 bases from J, leaving 3 bases between. The CDR3 sequence is 11 residues long. Germline CDR1 is LGHNT and CDR2 is FRNRAP. This clonotype was detected many times. Patients aged 18 to 65 had newly diagnosed hyperthyroidism of under 2 months' duration. Diagnoses were made from clinical symptoms, serum measures (thyroxine and TRAb), thyroid ultrasound and orbital computed tomography. Out of approximately 10 ml of fresh peripheral blood came the PBMCs.

This rearrangement joins TRBV12-5 to TRBJ1-5; D remains ambiguous. The receptor was derived from a woman aged 25 to 45 with Graves' hyperthyroidism that later progressed to Graves' ophthalmopathy. Source material: blood. The chain's CDR3 is CASGLTQPQHF. The CDR3 DNA reads TGTGCTAGTGGTTTAACTCAGCCCCAGCATTTT.